The 30 T cell receptor beta chains below all came from one sample that was sequenced in a study of T cells in Graves' hyperthyroidism and ophthalmopathy. Amplified TCR beta CDR3 regions derived from RNA transcripts. With the HTBI primer set, the TCR CDR3 went through a first round of RT-PCR. TCRdb re-called the multiplex PCR reads through MiXCR, storing one row per CDR3 protein. The sample shows 480,000 or so distinct CDR3 sequences, about 45% of them seen only once. The material sequenced was peripheral blood or thyroid tissue (not recorded which). These receptors came from an adult woman with Graves' disease, either hyperthyroidism or ophthalmopathy (not recorded which).

The V gene is TRBV10-3, the J gene TRBJ1-4; no clear D gene. The CDR3 contains 14 residues. V shed 4 bases and J shed 3 bases, with 9 bases lying between them. In germline, CDR1 is ENHRY, CDR2 SYGVKD. CDR3 DNA: TGTGCCATCAGTGGGGTAGGACCTAATGAAAAACTGTTTTTT. This codes for CAISGVGPNEKLFF.

Comment on this clonotype: One junction end disagrees with the germline gene, perhaps due to a read error. The chain combines TRBV5-1 with TRBJ2-7; TRBD1 might be the D (6 bases). Germline CDR1 is SGHRS and CDR2 is YFSETQ. CDR3 length: 14 residues. The DNA for the CDR3 is TGTGCCAGCAGCTTGGGGGCAGGTACCTACGAGCAGTACTTC. Amino acids: CASSLGAGTYEQYF. The whole variable domain, filled in from reference TRBV5-1 and TRBJ2-7, reads KAGVTQTPRYLIKTRGQQVTLSCSPISGHRSVSWYQQTPGQGLQFLFEYFSETQRNKGNFPGRFSGRQFSNSRSEMNVSTLELGDSALYLCASSLGAGTYEQYFGPGTRLTVT.

The CDR3 sequence: CASSFKGENYGYTF. Written as DNA, the CDR3 is TGCGCCAGCAGTTTTAAGGGAGAGAACTATGGCTACACCTTC. The chain uses TRBV5-1 and TRBJ1-2; D uncertain. Trimming cost V 5 bases and J 2 bases, with 13 bases left between them. The length of the CDR3 is 14 residues. The germline CDR1 and CDR2 sequences are SGHRS and YFSETQ.

This clonotype came up many times. The chain carries TRBV7-2 and TRBJ2-5, with TRBD2 matching 15 bases. The CDR3 has 16 amino acids. Germline CDR1 reads SGHTA; CDR2 reads FQGNSA. The J segment lost 3 bases and the V segment lost 5 bases, leaving 4 bases of the junction unmatched. The CDR3, as DNA: TGTGCCAGCAGCCTCGGACTAGCGGGAGGGGAAGAGACCCAGTACTTC. Its protein is CASSLGLAGGEETQYF.

As to this clonotype: An end of the junction does not agree with germline; a read error may underlie this. V usage is TRBV5-4 and J usage is TRBJ2-2, with 8 bases fitting TRBD2. From germline, CDR1 is SGHNT and CDR2 YYREEE (reference sequence). CDR3 length: 15 residues. CDR3 bases: TGTGCCAGCAGCTTGGGACTAGCGAACACCGGGGAGCTGTCTTGG. Translated, it gives CASSLGLANTGELSW.

The J gene is TRBJ2-5, the V gene TRBV7-2; 9 nucleotides agree with TRBD1. CDR1 and CDR2 from the germline V gene are SGHTA and FQGNSA. The CDR3 contains 16 residues. V shed 1 base, J shed 5 bases, and the junction held 8 bases outside the gene matches. This CDR3 is CASSLEGTGFTETQYF. The CDR3 nucleotides are TGTGCCAGCAGCTTAGAAGGGACAGGGTTTACTGAGACCCAGTACTTC.

The genes are TRBV7-2 and TRBJ2-5, with D possibly being TRBD2 (5 bases). This CDR3 region has 16 residues. With 4 bases removed from V and 3 bases from J, the gap between germline ends came to 18 bases. Germline-derived CDR1 and CDR2 are SGHTA and FQGNSA. The CDR3 bases are TGTGCCAGCAGCTCGGGGTTTGTAGGCGGAAAAGAGACCCAGTACTTC. As protein: CASSSGFVGGKETQYF.

This clonotype came up a few times. The chain couples TRBV25-1 to TRBJ2-7; D not resolved. CDR3 size: 16 residues. Trimming removed 2 bases from V and 6 bases from J, with 20 bases in between. From germline, CDR1 is MGHDK and CDR2 SYGVNS. The CDR3 DNA is TGTGCCAGCAGTGAAACCGGTCCCGTTGGCTTTTCCGAGCAGTACTTC. Its translation: CASSETGPVGFSEQYF.

V gene TRBV2 combines with J gene TRBJ1-5; TRBD1 matches at 9 bases. CDR3 length equals 16 residues. Trimming at V came to 4 bases and at J to 1 base, leaving 5 bases not matched to a gene. CDR1 and CDR2 (germline): SNHLY, FYNNEI. The CDR3 here is CASSGNRGQSNQPQHF. The CDR3 coding sequence is TGTGCCAGCAGTGGAAACAGGGGGCAGAGCAATCAGCCCCAGCATTTT.

This clonotype was picked up many times. The chain uses TRBV14 and TRBJ2-5; the match to TRBD2 covers 12 bases. The CDR3 extends over 18 amino acids. Unmatched junction bases numbered 8, after V lost 1 base and J lost 2 bases. Germline CDR1 and CDR2: SGHDN and FVKESK. The CDR3, as DNA: TGTGCCAGCAGCCAAGGGAGGGGACTAGCGGGCTCGCAAGAGACCCAGTACTTC. This encodes CASSQGRGLAGSQETQYF.

This clonotype appeared many times. This chain joins TRBV27 and TRBJ1-6, with D unresolved. The CDR3 runs to 14 residues. The germline V and J ends were trimmed by 3 bases and 10 bases, with 13 bases remaining between them. CDR1 and CDR2 (germline): MNHEY, SMNVEV (reference sequence). This chain's CDR3 is CASSFPGNMSPLHF. Written as DNA, the CDR3 is TGTGCCAGCAGTTTTCCTGGGAATATGTCACCCCTCCACTTT.

About this clonotype itself: A single base separates this from a much larger clone, so it may be a read error. The V call is TRBV29-1, the J call TRBJ1-2; D uncertain. CDR3 length: 10 amino acids. Trimming shortened V by 6 bases and J by 8 bases, and 10 bases separated the two germline ends. Germline V gene sequence: CDR1 SQVTM, CDR2 ANQGSEA. CDR3 loop: CSVDLSGYTF. Here the CDR3 DNA reads TGCAGCGTCGATCTAAGCGGCTACACCTTC.

Ten or more counts support this clonotype. The V gene is TRBV2, the J gene TRBJ1-1; maybe TRBD1 (6 bases). The length of the CDR3 is 14 residues. Germline V CDR1 and CDR2: SNHLY, FYNNEI. Trimming left V 0 bases short and J 4 bases short, with 9 bases between. The CDR3 bases are TGTGCCAGCAGTGAAGCGGGACACCTCACTGAAGCTTTCTTT. This translates into CASSEAGHLTEAFF.

About this clonotype itself: A single base separates this from a much larger clone, so it may be a read error. The chain joins TRBV12-3 or TRBV12-4 to TRBJ1-2; maybe TRBD1 (5 bases). The CDR3 contains 15 residues. Between the trimmed V and J ends, which lost 6 bases and 0 bases, there was a span of 14 bases. CDR3 nucleotides: TGTGCCAGCAGCGGAAACCGGGACCCTAACTATGGCTACACCTTC. It specifies CASSGNRDPNYGYTF.

This clonotype has ten or more counts. V is TRBV7-9 and J is TRBJ1-1, with D possibly TRBD1 on 5 matching bases. Germline values: CDR1 SEHNR, CDR2 FQNEAQ (reference sequence). V was trimmed by 5 bases and J by 0 bases, leaving 7 bases between them. The CDR3 covers 13 residues. The CDR3 loop reads CASSRDLNTEAFF. The CDR3, as DNA: TGTGCCAGCAGCCGGGACCTGAACACTGAAGCTTTCTTT.

The gene calls are TRBV2 and TRBJ1-5, with 8 bases aligning to TRBD1. V lost 2 bases and J lost 3; bases outside the gene matches: 9. This CDR3 is built from 17 residues. Germline values: CDR1 SNHLY, CDR2 FYNNEI. The CDR3 loop reads CASSENGQGYVNQPQHF. In DNA form, the CDR3 reads TGTGCCAGCAGTGAAAACGGACAGGGATATGTCAATCAGCCCCAGCATTTT.

This clonotype turned up a few times. The chain joins TRBV7-2 to TRBJ1-1; 7 bases fit TRBD1. Per germline, CDR1 SGHTA and CDR2 FQGNSA. The CDR3 spans 13 residues. V shed 5 bases and J 5 bases; nucleotides not matched to a gene: 5. The CDR3 bases are TGTGCCAGCAGCGCAACAGGGGAAACTGAAGCTTTCTTT. Translating it yields CASSATGETEAFF.

This clonotype appeared a single time. In nucleotides, the CDR3 is TGTGCCACCAGCAGAGAAATAGCGGGAGTGGCCGGGGAGCTGTTTTTT. Amino acids: CATSREIAGVAGELFF. The rearrangement links TRBV15 to TRBJ2-2; 9 bases fit TRBD2. J lost 6 bases, V lost 0 bases, and 5 bases had no gene match. This CDR3 contains 16 residues. In germline, CDR1 is LNHNV, CDR2 YYDKDF (reference sequence). The whole variable domain, filled in from reference TRBV15 and TRBJ2-2, reads DAMVIQNPRYQVTQFGKPVTLSCSQTLNHNVMYWYQQKSSQAPKLLFHYYDKDFNNEADTPDNFQSRRPNTSFCFLDIRSPGLGDTAMYLCATSREIAGVAGELFFGEGSRLTVL.

This clonotype was seen at least ten times. This rearrangement joins TRBV20-1 to TRBJ2-7; TRBD2 might be the D (5 bases). V was clipped by 5 bases and J by 0 bases, with 11 bases between them. The CDR3 has 13 residues. The germline gives CDR1 DFQATT, CDR2 SNEGSKA (reference sequence). The CDR3 region is CSAADWSSYEQYF. The CDR3 DNA reads TGCAGTGCTGCGGACTGGAGCTCCTACGAGCAGTACTTC.

The CDR3 DNA reads TGTGCCAGCAGTTTAGCTAGCCAGCCCCAGTACTTC. Encoded protein: CASSLASQPQYF. The chain combines TRBV12-3 or TRBV12-4 with TRBJ2-5; D ambiguous. Between the trimmed V and J ends, which lost 0 bases and 9 bases, there was a span of 8 bases. There are 12 residues in the CDR3.

The sample holds a few counts of this clonotype. This chain joins TRBV2 and TRBJ1-4; tentatively, D is TRBD1 (5 bases). Trimming removed 8 bases at V and 0 bases at J, with 7 bases between. Germline-derived CDR1 and CDR2 are SNHLY and FYNNEI. The CDR3 extends over 13 amino acids. The CDR3 DNA sequence: TGTGCCAGCCGACAGACAACTAATGAAAAACTGTTTTTT. Protein: CASRQTTNEKLFF.

The rearrangement links TRBV5-1 to TRBJ2-7; 7 nucleotides agree with TRBD2. From germline, CDR1 is SGHRS and CDR2 YFSETQ. The CDR3 covers 14 residues. V shed 3 bases, J shed 2 bases, and the junction held 5 bases outside the gene matches. CDR3 bases: TGCGCCAGCAGCTCCGTGGCGGGAGCCTACGAGCAGTACTTC. It encodes CASSSVAGAYEQYF.

The V gene is TRBV7-2, the J gene TRBJ1-2; D is unclear. This CDR3 spans 14 amino acids. The germline V gene has CDR1 SGHTA and CDR2 FQGNSA. Trimming removed 1 base at V and 7 bases at J, with 13 bases between. Written as DNA, the CDR3 is TGTGCCAGCAGCTTAGGACCCTTGCCAAGTGGCTACACCTTC. Protein: CASSLGPLPSGYTF.

The J gene is TRBJ2-7, the V gene TRBV7-6; 7 positions agree with TRBD2. This CDR3 has 14 amino acids. Losses at the gene ends were 5 bases for V and 4 bases for J; bases not matched to a gene: 8. The germline gives CDR1 SGHVS, CDR2 FNYEAQ. The chain's CDR3 is CASSRGSAEYEQYF. Here the CDR3 DNA reads TGTGCCAGCAGCCGCGGGAGCGCCGAATACGAGCAGTACTTC.

This chain connects TRBV7-2 to TRBJ1-4, with a tentative D call TRBD1 (5 bases). Germline values: CDR1 SGHTA, CDR2 FQGNSA. V lost 8 bases and J lost 6, with 16 bases in between. This CDR3 contains 14 residues. In DNA form, the CDR3 reads TGTGCCAGCTCGAATGGCGGGGGTCATGAAAAACTGTTTTTT. As protein: CASSNGGGHEKLFF. Together with reference TRBV7-2 and TRBJ1-4, the CDR3 gives the full variable domain: GAGVSQSPSNKVTEKGKDVELRCDPISGHTALYWYRQSLGQGLEFLIYFQGNSAPDKSGLPSDRFSAERTGGSVSTLTIQRTQQEDSAVYLCASSNGGGHEKLFFGSGTQLSVL.

This clonotype was recorded at least ten times. The chain is built from TRBV2 and TRBJ2-7, with D possibly called TRBD1 or TRBD2 (5 bases each). With 6 bases removed from V and 0 bases from J, the gap between germline ends came to 12 bases. This CDR3 contains 14 residues. Germline lookup yields CDR1 SNHLY and CDR2 FYNNEI. CDR3 coding DNA: TGTGCCAGCAGGTCGGGACGGTCCTCCTACGAGCAGTACTTC. This translates into CASRSGRSSYEQYF.

In this sample, this clonotype turned up many times. The chain has TRBV6-1 and TRBJ1-2; maybe TRBD1 (5 bases). The CDR3 is 13 residues long. Trimming left V 8 bases short and J 3 bases short, with 13 bases between. Looked up from germline, CDR1 is MNHNS and CDR2 is SASEGT. The CDR3 nucleotides are TGTGCCAGCCGAACGGGGACTGACTATGGCTACACCTTC. Encoded protein: CASRTGTDYGYTF.

Only one count was recorded for this clonotype. The V call is TRBV11-2, the J call TRBJ1-1; 8 bases are shared with TRBD1. CDR3 length: 14 amino acids. V shed 8 bases, J shed 11 bases, and the junction held 16 bases outside the gene matches. CDR1 and CDR2 (germline): SGHAT, FQNNGV. This chain's CDR3 is CASQGQEGSNEAFF. The CDR3 nucleotides read TGTGCCAGCCAGGGACAGGAGGGGTCGAACGAGGCTTTCTTT.

V gene TRBV28 combines with J gene TRBJ2-2, with D perhaps matching TRBD2 (8 bases). The V end lost 10 bases, the J end lost 4 bases, and 19 bases lay between the germline ends. This CDR3 is built from 15 residues. Germline V gives CDR1 MDHEN, CDR2 SYDVKM. DNA of the CDR3: TGTGCCACCACAGGGGTAGCGGGAACCACCGGGGAGCTGTTTTTT. It codes for CATTGVAGTTGELFF.

This chain connects TRBV10-3 to TRBJ1-2; 10 nucleotides agree with TRBD1. Germline assignment: CDR1 ENHRY and CDR2 SYGVKD. The CDR3 extends over 12 amino acids. J lost 10 bases, V lost 6 bases, and 5 bases had no gene match. The CDR3 nucleotides read TGTGCCATCAGGGGGACAGGGGATGACTACACCTTC. Residues: CAIRGTGDDYTF.